This T cell receptor beta chain was obtained from a study of cytotoxic CD8 clonotypes in ibrutinib-treated CLL. Study at large: The patients, about a dozen relapsed/refractory and approximately 14 treatment-naive, included around 17 who were IGHV unmutated. By median about 69 months, around twelve had progressed and about 14 stayed remitted; responses had been 2 complete and about 25 partial.

The assay was immunoSEQ multiplex PCR, and TCRdb's table has in-frame clones only and misses some. The sample carries approximately 320,000 clones, about 64% recorded once. Points on this clone: Its antigen remains unidentified.

Broader study findings: Rare overall, public clonotypes shrank or held steady under therapy. Elevated clonality accompanied ibrutinib response, with a return toward baseline values at progression.

Germline V gene sequence: CDR1 ENHRY, CDR2 SYGVKD. This CDR3 contains 12 residues. The V gene lost 0 bases and the J gene lost 9 bases, with 8 bases spanning the gap. The source material was PBMCs, sampled after 36 months of ibrutinib treatment. The V call is TRBV10-3, the J call TRBJ2-5; tentative D call: TRBD2 (5 bases). The sequence was collected from a human donor with chronic lymphocytic leukemia. This CDR3 reads CAISESKEAQYF. CDR3 bases: TGTGCCATCAGTGAGTCGAAGGAGGCCCAGTACTTC.